The clone carrying this TCR beta chain has at least ten counts. Antigen: not known. This record comes from a study of early T cells in non-severe SARS-CoV-2 infection. Looking at the study overall: Bulk RNA isolated from unsorted whole blood underwent sequencing; chains were not paired.

Whole-study findings and limits: VDJdb matching favored anti-spike CD8 responses, missing private and CD4 specificities.

Unique molecular identifiers were added to individual cDNA molecules. TCRdb itself ran the 5' RACE reads through MiXCR, one entry per CDR3 protein. There are over 45,000 distinct CDR3 sequences in the sample; about 7.6% occur only once, and over 9.5% lies in the top ten. The sequences come from whole blood, collected at baseline. The receptor was derived from an adult who was a healthcare worker with PCR-confirmed SARS-CoV-2 infection or an uninfected control (not recorded which).

CDR3 loop: CTTTRPETRSTEAFF. CDR3 DNA: TGCACCACAACTAGGCCCGAAACGAGGAGCACTGAAGCTTTCTTT. The chain couples TRBV29-1 to TRBJ1-1; D gene ambiguous. The germline V gene has CDR1 SQVTM and CDR2 ANQGSEA. The CDR3 consists of 15 residues.